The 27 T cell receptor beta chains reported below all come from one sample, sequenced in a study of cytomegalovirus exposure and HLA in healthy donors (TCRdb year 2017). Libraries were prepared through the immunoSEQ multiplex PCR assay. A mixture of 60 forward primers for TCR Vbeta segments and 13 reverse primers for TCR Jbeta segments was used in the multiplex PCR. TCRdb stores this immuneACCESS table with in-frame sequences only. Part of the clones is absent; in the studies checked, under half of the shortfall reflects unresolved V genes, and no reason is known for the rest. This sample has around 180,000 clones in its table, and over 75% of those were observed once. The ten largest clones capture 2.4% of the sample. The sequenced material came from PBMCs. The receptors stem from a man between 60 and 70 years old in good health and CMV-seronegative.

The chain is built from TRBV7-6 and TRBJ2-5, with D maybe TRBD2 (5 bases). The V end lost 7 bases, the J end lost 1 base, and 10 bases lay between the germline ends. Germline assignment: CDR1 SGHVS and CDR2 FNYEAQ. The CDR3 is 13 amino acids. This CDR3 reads CASTRGSQETQYF. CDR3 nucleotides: TGTGCCAGCACCCGGGGTTCCCAAGAGACCCAGTACTTC.

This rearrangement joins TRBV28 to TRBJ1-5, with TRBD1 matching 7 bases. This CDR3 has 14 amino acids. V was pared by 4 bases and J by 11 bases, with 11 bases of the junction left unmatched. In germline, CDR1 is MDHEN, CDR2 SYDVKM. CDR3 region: CASSSGQVIMAQHF. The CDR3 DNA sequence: TGTGCCAGCAGTTCTGGACAGGTGATCATGGCCCAGCATTTT. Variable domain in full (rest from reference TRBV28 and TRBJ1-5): DVKVTQSSRYLVKRTGEKVFLECVQDMDHENMFWYRQDPGLGLRLIYFSYDVKMKEKGDIPEGYSVSREKKERFSLILESASTNQTSMYLCASSSGQVIMAQHFGDGTRLSIL.

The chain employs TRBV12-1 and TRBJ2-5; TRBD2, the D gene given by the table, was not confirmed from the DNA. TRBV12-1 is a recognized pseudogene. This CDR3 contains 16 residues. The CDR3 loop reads CASSPGLAGDQETQYF. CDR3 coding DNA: TGTGCCAGCAGCCCGGGACTAGCGGGAGACCAAGAGACCCAGTACTTC.

The CDR3 DNA reads TGTGCCAGCAGCTTAGATGCAGGGCAAGAGACCCAGTACTTC. Translated, it gives CASSLDAGQETQYF. The chain carries TRBV7-2 and TRBJ2-5, with D possibly being TRBD1 (5 bases). The CDR3 sequence is 14 residues long. The germline V gene has CDR1 SGHTA and CDR2 FQGNSA. Between the trimmed V and J ends, which lost 1 base and 2 bases, there was a span of 8 bases. The whole variable domain, filled in from reference TRBV7-2 and TRBJ2-5, reads GAGVSQSPSNKVTEKGKDVELRCDPISGHTALYWYRQSLGQGLEFLIYFQGNSAPDKSGLPSDRFSAERTGGSVSTLTIQRTQQEDSAVYLCASSLDAGQETQYFGPGTRLLVL.

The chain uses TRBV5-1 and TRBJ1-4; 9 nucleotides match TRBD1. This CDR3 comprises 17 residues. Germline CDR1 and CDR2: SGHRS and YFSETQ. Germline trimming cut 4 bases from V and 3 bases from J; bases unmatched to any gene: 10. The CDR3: CASSLRTGAESNEKLFF. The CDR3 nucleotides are TGCGCCAGCAGCCTAAGGACAGGGGCGGAATCTAATGAAAAACTGTTTTTT.

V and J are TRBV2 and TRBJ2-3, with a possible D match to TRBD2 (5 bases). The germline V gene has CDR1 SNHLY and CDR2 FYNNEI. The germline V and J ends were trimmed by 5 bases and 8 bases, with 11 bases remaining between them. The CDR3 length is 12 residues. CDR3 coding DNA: TGTGCCAGCAGTCCCCTAGCTCGTACGCAGTATTTT. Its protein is CASSPLARTQYF.

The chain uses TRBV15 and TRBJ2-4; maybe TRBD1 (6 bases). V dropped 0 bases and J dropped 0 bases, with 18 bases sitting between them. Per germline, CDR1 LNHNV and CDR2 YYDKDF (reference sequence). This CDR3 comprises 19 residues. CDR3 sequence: CATSRDRSTGHEAKNIQYF. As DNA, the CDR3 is TGTGCCACCAGCAGAGATAGGTCGACAGGCCACGAAGCCAAAAACATTCAGTACTTC.

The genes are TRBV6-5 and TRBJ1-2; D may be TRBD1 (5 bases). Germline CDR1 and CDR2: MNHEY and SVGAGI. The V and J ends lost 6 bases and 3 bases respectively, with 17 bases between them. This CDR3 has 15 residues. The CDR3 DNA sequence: TGTGCCAGCAGCCCACAAGGGGTTGCGTACTATGGCTACACCTTC. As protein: CASSPQGVAYYGYTF.

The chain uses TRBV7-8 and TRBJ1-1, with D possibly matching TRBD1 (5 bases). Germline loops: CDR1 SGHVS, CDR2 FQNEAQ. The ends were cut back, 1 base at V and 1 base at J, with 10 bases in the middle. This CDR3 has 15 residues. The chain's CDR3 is CASSLGGVGNTEAFF. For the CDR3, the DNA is TGTGCCAGCAGCTTAGGGGGGGTAGGGAACACTGAAGCTTTCTTT.

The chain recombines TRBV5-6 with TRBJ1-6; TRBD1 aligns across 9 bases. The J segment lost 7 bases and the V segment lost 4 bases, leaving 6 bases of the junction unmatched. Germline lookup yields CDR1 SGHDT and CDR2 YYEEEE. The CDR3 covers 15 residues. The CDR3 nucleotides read TGTGCCAGCAGCCCCTGGGACAGGGACAATTCACCCCTCCACTTT. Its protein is CASSPWDRDNSPLHF.

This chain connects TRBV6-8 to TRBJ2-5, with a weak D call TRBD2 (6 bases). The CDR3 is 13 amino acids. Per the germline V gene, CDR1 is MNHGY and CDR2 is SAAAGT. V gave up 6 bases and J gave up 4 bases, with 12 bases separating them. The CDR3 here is CASRTRGSETQYF. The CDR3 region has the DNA TGTGCCAGCAGGACCCGGGGGTCAGAGACCCAGTACTTC.

The CDR3 region is CSVGVSLDTQYF. The CDR3, as DNA: TGCAGCGTTGGGGTTAGCTTGGATACGCAGTATTTT. V usage is TRBV29-1 and J usage is TRBJ2-3; no firm D call. This CDR3 has 12 residues. Looked up from germline, CDR1 is SQVTM and CDR2 is ANQGSEA. Trimming took 4 bases from V and 6 from J, leaving 11 bases between them.

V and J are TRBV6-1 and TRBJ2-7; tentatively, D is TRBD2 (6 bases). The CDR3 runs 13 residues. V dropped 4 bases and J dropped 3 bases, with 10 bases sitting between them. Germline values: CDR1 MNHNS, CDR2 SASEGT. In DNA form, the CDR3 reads TGTGCCAGCAGTGGGGGAGGCTACTACGAGCAGTACTTC. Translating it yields CASSGGGYYEQYF.

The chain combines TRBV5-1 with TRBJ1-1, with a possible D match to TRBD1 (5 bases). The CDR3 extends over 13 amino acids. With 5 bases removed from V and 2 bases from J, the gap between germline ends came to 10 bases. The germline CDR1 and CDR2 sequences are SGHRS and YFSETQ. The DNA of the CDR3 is TGCGCCAGCAGTAGGGGCACCAACACTGAAGCTTTCTTT. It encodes CASSRGTNTEAFF. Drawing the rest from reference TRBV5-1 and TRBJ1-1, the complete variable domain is KAGVTQTPRYLIKTRGQQVTLSCSPISGHRSVSWYQQTPGQGLQFLFEYFSETQRNKGNFPGRFSGRQFSNSRSEMNVSTLELGDSALYLCASSRGTNTEAFFGQGTRLTVV.

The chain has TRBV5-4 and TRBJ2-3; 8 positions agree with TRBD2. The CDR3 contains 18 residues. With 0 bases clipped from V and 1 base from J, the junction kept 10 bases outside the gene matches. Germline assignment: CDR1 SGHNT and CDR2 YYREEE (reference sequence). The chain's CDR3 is CASSLDQRETSGTDTQYF. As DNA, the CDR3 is TGTGCCAGCAGCTTGGACCAGCGGGAGACAAGCGGCACAGATACGCAGTATTTT.

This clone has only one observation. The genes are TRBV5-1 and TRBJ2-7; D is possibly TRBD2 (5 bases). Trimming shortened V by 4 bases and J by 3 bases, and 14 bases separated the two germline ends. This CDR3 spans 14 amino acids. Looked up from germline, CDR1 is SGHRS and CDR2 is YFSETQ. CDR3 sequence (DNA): TGCGCCAGCAGCCGAGGGTCCAAAAACTACGAGCAGTACTTC. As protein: CASSRGSKNYEQYF. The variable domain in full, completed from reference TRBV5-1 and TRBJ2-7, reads KAGVTQTPRYLIKTRGQQVTLSCSPISGHRSVSWYQQTPGQGLQFLFEYFSETQRNKGNFPGRFSGRQFSNSRSEMNVSTLELGDSALYLCASSRGSKNYEQYFGPGTRLTVT.

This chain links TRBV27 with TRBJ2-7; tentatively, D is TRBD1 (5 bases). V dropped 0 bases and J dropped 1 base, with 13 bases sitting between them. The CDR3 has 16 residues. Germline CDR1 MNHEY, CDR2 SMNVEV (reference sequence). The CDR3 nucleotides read TGTGCCAGCAGTTTATCTAGGGGTACGGTATCCTACGAGCAGTACTTC. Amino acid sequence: CASSLSRGTVSYEQYF.

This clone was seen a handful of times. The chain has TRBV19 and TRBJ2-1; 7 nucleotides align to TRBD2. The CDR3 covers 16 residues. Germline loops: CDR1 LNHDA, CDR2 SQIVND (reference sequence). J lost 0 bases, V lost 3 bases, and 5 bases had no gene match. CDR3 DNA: TGTGCCAGTAGTATCGGAAGCGGGATCTCCTACAATGAGCAGTTCTTC. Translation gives CASSIGSGISYNEQFF. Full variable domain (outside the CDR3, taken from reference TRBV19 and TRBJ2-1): DGGITQSPKYLFRKEGQNVTLSCEQNLNHDAMYWYRQDPGQGLRLIYYSQIVNDFQKGDIAEGYSVSREKKESFPLTVTSAQKNPTAFYLCASSIGSGISYNEQFFGPGTRLTVL.

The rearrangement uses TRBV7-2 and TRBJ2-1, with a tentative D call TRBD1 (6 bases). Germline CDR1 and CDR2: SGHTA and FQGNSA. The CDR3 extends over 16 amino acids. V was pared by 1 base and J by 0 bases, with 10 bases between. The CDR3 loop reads CASSLVGTFSYNEQFF. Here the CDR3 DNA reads TGTGCCAGCAGCTTAGTCGGGACATTCTCCTACAATGAGCAGTTCTTC.

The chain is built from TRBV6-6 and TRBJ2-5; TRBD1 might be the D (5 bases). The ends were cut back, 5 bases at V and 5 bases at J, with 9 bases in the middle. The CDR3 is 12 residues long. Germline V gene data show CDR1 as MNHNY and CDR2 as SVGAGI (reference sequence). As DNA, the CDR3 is TGTGCCAGCAGTCCAGCAGGGGAGACCCAGTACTTC. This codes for CASSPAGETQYF.

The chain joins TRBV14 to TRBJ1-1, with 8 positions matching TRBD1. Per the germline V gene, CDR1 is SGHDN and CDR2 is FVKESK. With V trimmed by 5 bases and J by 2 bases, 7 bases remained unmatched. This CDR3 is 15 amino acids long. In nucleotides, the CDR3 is TGTGCCAGCAGCACCCGGACAGGGTTAAACACTGAAGCTTTCTTT. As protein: CASSTRTGLNTEAFF.

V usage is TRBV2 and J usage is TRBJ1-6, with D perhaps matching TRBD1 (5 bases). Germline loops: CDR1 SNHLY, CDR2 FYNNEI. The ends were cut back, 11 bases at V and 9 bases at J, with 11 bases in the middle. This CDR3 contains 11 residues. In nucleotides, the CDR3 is TGTGCCCCCAGGGAATCTTCACCCCTCCACTTT. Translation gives CAPRESSPLHF.

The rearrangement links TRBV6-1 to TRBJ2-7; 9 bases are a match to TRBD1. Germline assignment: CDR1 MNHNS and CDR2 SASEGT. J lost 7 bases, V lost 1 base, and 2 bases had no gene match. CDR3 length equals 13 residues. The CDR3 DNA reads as TGTGCCAGCAGTGAAGTCGGGACAGGGGAGCAGTACTTC. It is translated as CASSEVGTGEQYF.

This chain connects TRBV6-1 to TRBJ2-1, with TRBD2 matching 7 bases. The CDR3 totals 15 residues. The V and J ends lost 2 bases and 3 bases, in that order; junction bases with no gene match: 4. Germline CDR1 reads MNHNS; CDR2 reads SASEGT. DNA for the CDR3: TGTGCCAGCAGTGAAACGTGGACTAGCTACAATGAGCAGTTCTTC. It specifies CASSETWTSYNEQFF.

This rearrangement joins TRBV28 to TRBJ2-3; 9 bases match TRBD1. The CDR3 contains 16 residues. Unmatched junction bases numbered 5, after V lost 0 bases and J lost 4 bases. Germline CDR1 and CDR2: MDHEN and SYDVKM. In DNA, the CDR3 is TGTGCCAGCAGTTTATGGGGACAGGGCGATGCAGATACGCAGTATTTT. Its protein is CASSLWGQGDADTQYF.

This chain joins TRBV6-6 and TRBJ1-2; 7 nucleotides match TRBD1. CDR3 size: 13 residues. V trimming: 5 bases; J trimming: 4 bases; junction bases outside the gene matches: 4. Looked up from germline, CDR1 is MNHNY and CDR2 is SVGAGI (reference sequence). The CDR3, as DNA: TGTGCCAGCAGTGCTGACAGGGTCTATGGCTACACCTTC. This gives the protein CASSADRVYGYTF.

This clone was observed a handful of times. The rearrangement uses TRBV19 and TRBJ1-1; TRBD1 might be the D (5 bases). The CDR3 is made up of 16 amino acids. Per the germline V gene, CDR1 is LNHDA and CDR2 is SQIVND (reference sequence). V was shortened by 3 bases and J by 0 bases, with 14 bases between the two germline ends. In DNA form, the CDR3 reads TGTGCCAGTAGTATTAGTGGGGCCACCATGAACACTGAAGCTTTCTTT. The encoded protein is CASSISGATMNTEAFF.